The 10 T cell receptor beta chains reported below all come from one sample, sequenced in a study of memory CD4+ T cells and cytomegalovirus serostatus. The sort gate was single viable CD3+CD4+CD8-CD45RO+ cells for memory CD4+ T cells. Using immunoSEQ multiplex PCR, the repertoire was profiled, and TCRdb retains in-frame clones only, with some absent. This table has 55,000 or so clones, around 88% appearing once. The sequenced material came from memory CD4+ T cells from blood. The receptor source for this set is an adult in good health and CMV-seropositive.

V is TRBV19 and J is TRBJ2-4; D not resolved. V lost 3 bases and J lost 0, with 15 bases in between. CDR1 and CDR2 (germline): LNHDA, SQIVND (reference sequence). The CDR3 covers 17 residues. CDR3 sequence: CASSIWISDLAKNIQYF. As DNA, the CDR3 is TGTGCCAGTAGTATCTGGATCAGTGATCTAGCCAAAAACATTCAGTACTTC.

This rearrangement joins TRBV21-1 to TRBJ1-1. TRBV21-1 counts as a pseudogene. The CDR3 runs 15 residues. The CDR3 here is CASSPRGRENTEAFF. The CDR3 coding sequence is TGTGCCAGCAGCCCCCGCGGCAGAGAGAACACTGAAGCTTTCTTT.

The J gene is TRBJ2-5, the V gene TRBV5-6; the D gene could be TRBD1 or TRBD2 (5 bases each). The CDR3 sequence is 14 residues long. With 7 bases removed from V and 5 bases from J, the gap between germline ends came to 18 bases. Germline CDR1 reads SGHDT; CDR2 reads YYEEEE. This CDR3 is CASAFRTGTETQYF. Written as DNA, the CDR3 is TGTGCCAGCGCTTTTCGGACGGGGACGGAGACCCAGTACTTC.

This chain joins TRBV14 and TRBJ2-5, with 9 bases identical to TRBD2. V lost 2 bases and J lost 5; bases outside the gene matches: 15. This CDR3 is 18 amino acids long. Germline lookup yields CDR1 SGHDN and CDR2 FVKESK. The CDR3 is CASSQNRGLALPGETQYF. Here the CDR3 DNA reads TGTGCCAGCAGCCAAAACCGGGGACTAGCTCTACCTGGGGAGACCCAGTACTTC.

The chain links TRBV6-1 to TRBJ2-2; no firm D call. This CDR3 contains 12 residues. CDR1 and CDR2 from the germline V gene are MNHNS and SASEGT. Trimming removed 4 bases from V and 6 bases from J, with 6 bases in between. The DNA of the CDR3 is TGTGCCAGCAGTGGGACGGCCGGGGAGCTGTTTTTT. This gives the protein CASSGTAGELFF.

The V and J genes are TRBV2 and TRBJ2-2, with D tentatively TRBD2 (6 bases). The CDR3 runs 15 residues. The V end was cut by 6 bases, the J end by 1 base, with 12 bases between. Germline V gives CDR1 SNHLY, CDR2 FYNNEI. DNA of the CDR3: TGTGCCAGCAGCGCCGCGGGGAGGAACACCGGGGAGCTGTTTTTT. It translates to CASSAAGRNTGELFF. Variable domain in full (rest from reference TRBV2 and TRBJ2-2): EPEVTQTPSHQVTQMGQEVILRCVPISNHLYFYWYRQILGQKVEFLVSFYNNEISEKSEIFDDQFSVERPDGSNFTLKIRSTKLEDSAMYFCASSAAGRNTGELFFGEGSRLTVL.

The rearrangement uses TRBV19 and TRBJ1-1; 12 nucleotides align to TRBD1. Germline loops: CDR1 LNHDA, CDR2 SQIVND (reference sequence). This CDR3 comprises 15 residues. V lost 5 bases, J lost 6 bases, and 7 bases stayed unmatched. CDR3 region: CASSAGDRGLPEAFF. CDR3 nucleotide sequence: TGTGCCAGTAGTGCGGGGGACAGGGGGCTTCCTGAAGCTTTCTTT. The whole variable domain, remainder taken from reference TRBV19 and TRBJ1-1, is DGGITQSPKYLFRKEGQNVTLSCEQNLNHDAMYWYRQDPGQGLRLIYYSQIVNDFQKGDIAEGYSVSREKKESFPLTVTSAQKNPTAFYLCASSAGDRGLPEAFFGQGTRLTVV.

The CDR3 DNA is TGTGCCAGCAGTGAATTTTATAGAGGGCCGGAAGCTTTCTTT. It encodes CASSEFYRGPEAFF. The chain is built from TRBV6-1 and TRBJ1-1; D is undetermined. Deletions cut 2 bases from V and 8 bases from J, with 15 bases between. This CDR3 is 14 amino acids long. Germline V gene sequence: CDR1 MNHNS, CDR2 SASEGT.

This clone was seen a few times. This chain uses TRBV29-1 with TRBJ2-1; 8 bases match TRBD2. V shed 4 bases, J shed 6 bases, and the junction held 17 bases outside the gene matches. The CDR3 consists of 17 residues. Looked up from germline, CDR1 is SQVTM and CDR2 is ANQGSEA. CDR3 nucleotide sequence: TGCAGCGTTGGGGGTGGCGGGAGGCCCCGGTTGGGCAATGAGCAGTTCTTC. Protein product: CSVGGGGRPRLGNEQFF.

The rearrangement links TRBV2 to TRBJ1-2, with D perhaps TRBD1 (5 bases). With 2 bases removed from V and 7 bases from J, the gap between germline ends came to 17 bases. CDR1 and CDR2 from the germline V gene are SNHLY and FYNNEI. The CDR3 totals 15 residues. The CDR3 DNA is TGTGCCAGCAGTGAAAGTAGGGGCCTGTCTAGTGGCTACACCTTC. Translated, it gives CASSESRGLSSGYTF.